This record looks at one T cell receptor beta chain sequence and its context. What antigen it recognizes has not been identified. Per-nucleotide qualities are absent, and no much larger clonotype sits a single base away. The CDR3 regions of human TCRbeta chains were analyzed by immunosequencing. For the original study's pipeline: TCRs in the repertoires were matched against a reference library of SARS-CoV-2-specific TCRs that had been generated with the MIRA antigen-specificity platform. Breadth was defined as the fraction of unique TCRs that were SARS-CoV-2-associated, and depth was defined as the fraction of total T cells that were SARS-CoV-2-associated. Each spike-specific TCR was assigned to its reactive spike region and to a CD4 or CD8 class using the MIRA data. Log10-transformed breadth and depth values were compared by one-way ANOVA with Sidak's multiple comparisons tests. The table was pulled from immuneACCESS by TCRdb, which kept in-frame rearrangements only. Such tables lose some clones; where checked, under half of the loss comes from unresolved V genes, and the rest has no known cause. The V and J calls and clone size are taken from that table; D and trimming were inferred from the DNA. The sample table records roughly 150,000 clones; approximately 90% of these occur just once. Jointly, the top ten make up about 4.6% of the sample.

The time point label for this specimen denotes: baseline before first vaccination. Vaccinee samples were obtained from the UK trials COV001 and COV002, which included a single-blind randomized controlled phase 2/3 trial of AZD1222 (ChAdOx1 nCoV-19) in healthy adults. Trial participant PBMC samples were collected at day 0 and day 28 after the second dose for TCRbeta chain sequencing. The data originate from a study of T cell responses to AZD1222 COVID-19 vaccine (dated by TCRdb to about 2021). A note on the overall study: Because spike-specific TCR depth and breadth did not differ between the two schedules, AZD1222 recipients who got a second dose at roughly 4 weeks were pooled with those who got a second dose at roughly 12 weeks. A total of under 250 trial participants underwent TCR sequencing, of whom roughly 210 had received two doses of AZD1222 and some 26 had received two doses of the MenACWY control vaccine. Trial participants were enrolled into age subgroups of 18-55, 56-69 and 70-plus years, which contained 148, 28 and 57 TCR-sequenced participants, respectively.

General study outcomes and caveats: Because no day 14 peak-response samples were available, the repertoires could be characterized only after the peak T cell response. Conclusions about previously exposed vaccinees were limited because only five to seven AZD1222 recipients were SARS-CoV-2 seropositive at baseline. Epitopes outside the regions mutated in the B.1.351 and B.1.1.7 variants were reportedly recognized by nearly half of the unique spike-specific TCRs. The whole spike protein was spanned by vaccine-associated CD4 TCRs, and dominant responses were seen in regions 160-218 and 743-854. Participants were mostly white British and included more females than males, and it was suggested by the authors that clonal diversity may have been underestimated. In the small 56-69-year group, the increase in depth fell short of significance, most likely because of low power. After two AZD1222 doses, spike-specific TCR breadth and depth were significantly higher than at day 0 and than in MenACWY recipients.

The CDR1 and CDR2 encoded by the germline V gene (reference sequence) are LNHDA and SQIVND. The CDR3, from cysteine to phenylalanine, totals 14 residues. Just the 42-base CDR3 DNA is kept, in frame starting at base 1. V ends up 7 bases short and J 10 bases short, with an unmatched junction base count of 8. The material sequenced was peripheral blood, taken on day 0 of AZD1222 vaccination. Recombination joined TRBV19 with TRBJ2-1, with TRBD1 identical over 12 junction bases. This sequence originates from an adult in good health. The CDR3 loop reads CASNPGTGGMEQFF. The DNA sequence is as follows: TGTGCCAGTAACCCCGGGACAGGGGGCATGGAGCAGTTCTTC.